This record looks at one TCR beta chain sequence and its context. What it recognizes is unknown. This entry belongs to a study of monozygotic twins with inflammatory bowel disease. The CDR3 is 15 amino acids. Germline assignment: CDR1 SGHRS and CDR2 YFSETQ. Broader study findings: In the analysis, different T cell subtypes could not be told apart.

It was roughly 3.5 ug of total RNA that each TCR library used. TCRdb reanalyzed the 5' RACE reads and collapses them to one entry per CDR3 protein, without DNA. Seen in this sample are under 150,000 distinct CDR3 sequences; the ten most common clones hold 2% to 3%. The receptor was derived from a human donor with ulcerative colitis or Crohn's disease, or a healthy co-twin of an affected twin (not recorded which). Sequenced input: blood. The rearrangement links TRBV5-1 to TRBJ1-1; TCRdb outputs TRBD1, but without DNA this stays unchecked. This CDR3 reads CASSLNSAGNTEAFF.